These 10 T cell receptor beta chains originate from one sample sequenced in a study of T cell changes during pregnancy in multiple sclerosis. Profiled with immunoSEQ multiplex PCR; TCRdb holds only in-frame clones, not every one. The table records approximately 98,000 clones, roughly nine tenths of them present only once. The material sequenced was peripheral blood, taken after pregnancy. The receptors come from a female donor in good health, enrolled as a control in a pregnancy study.

This rearrangement joins TRBV4-2 to TRBJ2-7, with TRBD1 identical over 7 bases. With V trimmed by 1 base and J by 2 bases, 8 bases remained unmatched. This CDR3 has 16 residues. Germline CDR1 reads LGHNA; CDR2 reads YNFKEQ. CDR3 DNA: TGTGCCAGCAGCCAAGGGAGTGGGGACAGCCCCTACGAGCAGTACTTC. Encoded protein: CASSQGSGDSPYEQYF.

This chain joins TRBV5-1 and TRBJ1-1; 7 bases are shared with TRBD1. Germline V lookup: CDR1 SGHRS, CDR2 YFSETQ. J was trimmed by 4 bases and V by 1 base; bases with no gene match: 7. The CDR3 has 15 residues. The CDR3: CASSLKTGMGTEAFF. The CDR3 DNA reads as TGCGCCAGCAGCTTGAAGACAGGGATGGGCACTGAAGCTTTCTTT.

The V call is TRBV7-9, the J call TRBJ2-2; D uncertain. V was clipped by 5 bases and J by 2 bases, with 9 bases between them. Looked up from germline, CDR1 is SEHNR and CDR2 is FQNEAQ (reference sequence). The CDR3 is 14 amino acids. Here the CDR3 DNA reads TGTGCCAGCAGCGCGTCTGCTAACACCGGGGAGCTGTTTTTT. Protein sequence: CASSASANTGELFF.

The gene calls are TRBV4-1 and TRBJ2-4, with 12 bases that match TRBD2. CDR1 is MGHRA, CDR2 YSYEKL, per germline. This CDR3 comprises 17 residues. V gave up 3 bases and J gave up 9 bases; unmatched junction bases: 12. For the CDR3, the DNA is TGCGCCAGCAGCCACCTATCGACTAGCGGGAGCGGAAGCATTCAGTACTTC. As protein: CASSHLSTSGSGSIQYF.

The chain carries TRBV7-9 and TRBJ2-3, with 8 bases lining up with TRBD2. V gave up 6 bases and J gave up 4 bases; unmatched junction bases: 21. The germline gives CDR1 SEHNR, CDR2 FQNEAQ (reference sequence). The CDR3 is 19 amino acids. The CDR3 sequence: CASSSGGVALPRPSDTQYF. The DNA for the CDR3 is TGTGCCAGCAGTTCGGGGGGGGTTGCACTCCCCCGACCCTCAGATACGCAGTATTTT. The full variable domain, rest sourced from reference TRBV7-9 and TRBJ2-3, is DTGVSQNPRHKITKRGQNVTFRCDPISEHNRLYWYRQTLGQGPEFLTYFQNEAQLEKSRLLSDRFSAERPKGSFSTLEIQRTEQGDSAMYLCASSSGGVALPRPSDTQYFGPGTRLTVL.

This rearrangement joins TRBV4-1 to TRBJ2-1; 13 nucleotides align to TRBD2. CDR1 MGHRA and CDR2 YSYEKL come from the germline V gene. The CDR3 totals 19 residues. The junction had 9 bases not matched to a gene; V was cut back by 1 base and J by 3 bases. The DNA of the CDR3 is TGCGCCAGCAGCCAAGTTCCCACTAGCGGGAGGGGGGGCTACAATGAGCAGTTCTTC. Protein product: CASSQVPTSGRGGYNEQFF.

The chain employs TRBV6-5 and TRBJ2-2, with D maybe TRBD2 (6 bases). CDR1 and CDR2 from the germline V gene are MNHEY and SVGAGI. The CDR3 length is 14 residues. Deletions cut 6 bases from V and 3 bases from J, with 11 bases between. The CDR3 DNA follows: TGTGCCAGCAGGATAGCGGAGCACACCGGGGAGCTGTTTTTT. This encodes CASRIAEHTGELFF.

The chain is built from TRBV10-3 and TRBJ1-5, with a possible D match to TRBD1 (6 bases). V lost 3 bases and J lost 6, with 12 bases in between. The germline CDR1 and CDR2 sequences are ENHRY and SYGVKD. The CDR3 length is 14 residues. CDR3 nucleotide sequence: TGTGCCATCAGTGAAGCAGGGGACCTTCAGCCCCAGCATTTT. Encoded protein: CAISEAGDLQPQHF.

This sequence joins TRBV19 and TRBJ1-2, with D possibly being TRBD1 (5 bases). CDR1 and CDR2 (germline): LNHDA, SQIVND (reference sequence). The CDR3 runs 14 residues. V lost 5 bases and J lost 2, with 12 bases in between. CDR3 coding DNA: TGTGCCAGTAGTTCCCGGGGGAGAAACTATGGCTACACCTTC. Protein product: CASSSRGRNYGYTF.

The V and J genes are TRBV5-4 and TRBJ1-2, with D unclear. Germline CDR1 is SGHNT and CDR2 is YYREEE (reference sequence). Trimming left V 6 bases short and J 6 bases short, with 15 bases between. This CDR3 region has 13 residues. The CDR3 is CASTVDTGDGYTF. The CDR3 DNA sequence: TGTGCCAGCACCGTCGACACCGGGGATGGCTACACCTTC.